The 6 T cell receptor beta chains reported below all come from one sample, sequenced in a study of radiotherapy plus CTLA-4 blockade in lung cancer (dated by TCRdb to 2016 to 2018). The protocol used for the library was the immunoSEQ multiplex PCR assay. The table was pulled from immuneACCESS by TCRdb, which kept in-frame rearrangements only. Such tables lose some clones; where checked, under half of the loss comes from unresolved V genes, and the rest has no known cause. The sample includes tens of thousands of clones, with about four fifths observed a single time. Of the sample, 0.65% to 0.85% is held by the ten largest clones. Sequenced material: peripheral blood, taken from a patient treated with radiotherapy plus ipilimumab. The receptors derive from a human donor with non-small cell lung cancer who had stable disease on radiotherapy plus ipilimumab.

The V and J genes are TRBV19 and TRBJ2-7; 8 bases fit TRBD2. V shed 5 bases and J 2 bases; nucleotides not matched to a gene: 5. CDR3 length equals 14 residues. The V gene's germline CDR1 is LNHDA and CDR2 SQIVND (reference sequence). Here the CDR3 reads CASSDSGGPYEQYF. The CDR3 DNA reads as TGTGCCAGTAGTGATTCGGGAGGGCCCTACGAGCAGTACTTC.

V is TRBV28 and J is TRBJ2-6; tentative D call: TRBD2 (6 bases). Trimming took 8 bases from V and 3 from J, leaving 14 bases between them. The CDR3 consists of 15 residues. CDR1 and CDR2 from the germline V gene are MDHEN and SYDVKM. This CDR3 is CASPRGSGGANVLTF. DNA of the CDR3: TGTGCCAGCCCCCGGGGGTCTGGTGGGGCCAACGTCCTGACTTTC.

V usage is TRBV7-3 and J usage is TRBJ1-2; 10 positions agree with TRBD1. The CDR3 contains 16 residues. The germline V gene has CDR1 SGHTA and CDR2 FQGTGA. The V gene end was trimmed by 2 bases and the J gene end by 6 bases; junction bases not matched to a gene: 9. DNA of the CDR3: TGTGCCAGCAGCTTATCAGGGACAGGGGCTGACAATGGCTACACCTTC. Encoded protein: CASSLSGTGADNGYTF.

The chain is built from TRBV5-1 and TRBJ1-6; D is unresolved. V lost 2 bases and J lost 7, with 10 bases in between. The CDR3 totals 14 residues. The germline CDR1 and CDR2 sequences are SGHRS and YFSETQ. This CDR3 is CASSLPGRNSPLHF. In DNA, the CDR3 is TGCGCCAGCAGCTTACCGGGGAGGAATTCACCCCTCCACTTT.

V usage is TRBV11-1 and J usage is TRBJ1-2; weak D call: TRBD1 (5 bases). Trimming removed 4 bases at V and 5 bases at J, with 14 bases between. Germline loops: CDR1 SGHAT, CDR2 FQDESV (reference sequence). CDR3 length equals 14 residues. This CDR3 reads CASSSPDSMYGYTF. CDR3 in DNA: TGTGCCAGCAGCTCTCCCGACAGCATGTATGGCTACACCTTC.

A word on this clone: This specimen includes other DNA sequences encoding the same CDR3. The CDR3: CASSSRLAGDEQYF. The CDR3 nucleotides read TGTGCCAGCAGCTCCCGACTAGCGGGAGACGAGCAGTACTTC. The rearrangement uses TRBV7-9 and TRBJ2-7, with 12 bases identical to TRBD2. The CDR3 is 14 residues long. Germline V gene data show CDR1 as SEHNR and CDR2 as FQNEAQ (reference sequence). The trim removed 4 bases at V and 5 bases at J, leaving 3 bases unmatched.